These T cell receptor beta chains were read from a single sample in a study of cytomegalovirus exposure and HLA in healthy donors. Repertoires were generated with immunoSEQ multiplex PCR, while TCRdb's copy carries only in-frame clones and drops some. The sample holds roughly 300,000 clones; more than 75% are singletons and the top ten take approximately 0.9%. Sequenced: PBMCs. These receptors were obtained from a young woman in good health and CMV-seronegative. The CDR3 runs from the conserved cysteine through the conserved F or W. A D gene is named only where the DNA matches it firmly.

TRBD1 TRBJ1-1 TRBV5-1 CASSLGTGGMNTEAFF
- TRBJ2-3 TRBV28 CASSLNRITGGADTQYF
- TRBJ1-6 TRBV27 CASRDEAGRNSPLHF
- TRBJ1-2 TRBV30 CASSRGNYGYTF
TRBD1 TRBJ1-2 TRBV9 CASSGGQVYGYTF
- TRBJ1-1 TRBV9 CASSGEGVGNTEAFF
TRBD1 TRBJ1-2 TRBV4-3 CASSPERSHRGHYGYTF
- TRBJ2-5 TRBV9 CASSVASGGETQYF
TRBD1 TRBJ1-1 TRBV6-1 CASSGRDRGLISLNTEAFF
- TRBJ2-7 TRBV6-1 CASSSRGAAYEQYF
TRBD2 TRBJ2-7 TRBV18 CASSPAGAGGPASEQYF
- TRBJ2-1 TRBV28 CASSLGGIAYNEQFF
TRBD1 TRBJ2-7 TRBV19 CASTPGTGYEQYF
TRBD1 TRBJ2-4 TRBV29-1 CSVGHRDRRNIQYF
- TRBJ1-2 TRBV7-3 CASSQGQNYGYTF
TRBD1 TRBJ2-7 TRBV14 CASSRSLGQGHEQYF
- TRBJ2-3 TRBV25-1 CASSTPTGVDADTQYF
- TRBJ1-2 TRBV5-1 CASSLGAVGDYGYTF
TRBD1 TRBJ2-2 TRBV30 CAWLNPGQRNTGELFF
TRBD1 TRBJ2-5 TRBV29-1 CSVTGGMTQYF
- TRBJ2-3 TRBV6-4 CASSDGSGGGPSTDTQYF
- TRBJ1-2 TRBV19 CATLGREDYGYTF
- TRBJ2-6 TRBV13 CASSPSGSGANVLTF
- TRBJ1-3 TRBV4-1 CASSQGQQVNTIYF
TRBD1 TRBJ1-5 TRBV18 CASSPTVDRANQPQHF
- TRBJ2-6 TRBV5-4 CASRQRDSAGANVLTF
- TRBJ2-2 TRBV9 CASSVGSGNTGELFF
- TRBJ1-2 TRBV5-1 CASSLLGEGYGYTF